This TCR beta chain was identified during a study of shared clonotypes between healthy human individuals (dated by TCRdb to 2020 to 2022). Describing the broader study: Three men and two women, aged 18 to 49 years, made up the cohort. For each donor, three plates each were used for CD4 naive and CD4 memory, two plates were used for CD8 naive, and one plate was used for CD8 memory. To estimate repertoire size and how much clonotype sharing occurs between individuals, the study deeply sequenced the blood TCR repertoires of about five healthy adults. Different laboratories and diverse techniques were used to prepare libraries and sequence TCR repertoires, to increase sequencing depth and limit assay-specific biases. Per donor, leukapheresis produced somewhere between about 0.9 and 10 billion PBMCs.

About this clone: Its antigen is still unknown. Per-base qualities were not stored, and no clone one base away is much larger.

On the study overall, not on this receptor specifically: Even with the large sequencing depth, rarefaction of the sorted-subset datasets indicated that sequencing was incomplete. Estimated clonotype richness was generally larger for naive than for memory subsets. When a handful of donors were compared, the shared fraction of clonotypes was about 5% for naive CD4, 3.5% to 4% for naive CD8, 2.3% for memory CD4, and 0.4% for memory CD8. Pairwise subsampling indicated that sequencing depth was expected to affect the degree of clonotype sharing among donors. Sampling was limited to blood, and TCR repertoires in tissue likely differ from TCR repertoires in blood. Compared with non-shared clonotypes, clonotypes shared by all four sorted-subset donors had higher generation probabilities. The genetic and exposure-history diversity represented was limited by the small number of donors.

Using the deep immunoSEQ assay, multiplex PCR amplified TCR CDR3 regions from genomic DNA. Extracted genomic DNA from each cell subset was distributed evenly across all wells of several immunoSEQ 96-well plates, and each plate was treated as a replicate. Each replicate PCR for sorted subsets received about 220 ng genomic DNA, equal to tens of thousands of T cell genomes. The purified libraries were quantified using a Qubit 3.0 fluorometer, sized with a Bioanalyzer 2100, and then quantified again using the KAPA Library Quantification kit. Each immunoSEQ 96-well plate was sequenced on its own single-read 150-cycle Illumina NextSeq 550 flow cell. Regarding the original processing steps: The immunoSEQ output contained only junctional sequences without quality scores, so filtering could not match that applied to full-length reads. Sequences were annotated with PyIR, a Python wrapper for IgBLAST v1.9, using IMGT germline references to assign V/J genes and CDR3. Reads were filtered out if the reads had weak V/J assignments (E-value above 1e-6), no CDR3, stop codons, out-of-frame junctions, or ambiguous translated residues. V3J clonotypes were defined by identical inferred V gene, J gene, and CDR3 amino acid sequence. Percentage overlap between repertoires was computed as shared unique clonotypes divided by the size of the smaller repertoire. Three approaches were used to assess repertoire richness: RTK rarefaction, the Chao1 estimator, and Recon v2.1 estimates of unobserved clonotypes. OLGA was used to compute generation probabilities for all TCRbeta clonotypes that the gDNA method yielded from several donors. Drawn from immuneACCESS, this table holds only the in-frame rearrangements with V and J called that TCRdb kept. Clones are partly lost; checked studies trace under half to an unresolved V gene and leave the rest unexplained. The V and J calls and clone size are taken from that table; D and trimming were inferred from the DNA. The sample data list over 700,000 clones, and 72% of these were observed just once. Together, the top ten hold under 2% of the sample.

The donors were healthy, HIV-negative adults who had no recently reported acute infections or vaccinations. Every donor was a Caucasian adult living in Nashville, Tennessee, USA. CD4+ T cells were enriched through magnetic negative selection, after which naive cells were positively selected on CD45RA and the remaining negative fraction served as the memory subset. Blood was obtained by leukapheresis, after which PBMCs were separated by Ficoll-Histopaque density gradient centrifugation and cryopreserved in liquid nitrogen vapor phase. Analytical flow cytometry was used to check the purity and quantity of each magnetically sorted T cell population. Genomic DNA was isolated from every sorted fraction and measured by UV absorbance on a Nanodrop 2000c. Including the terminal cysteine and phenylalanine, the CDR3 comprises 12 residues. The entry retains the CDR3 DNA only, 36 bases that are in frame from base 1. Based on the germline V gene, the CDR1 and CDR2 sequences are SGHTA and FQGNSA. Cut back by 3 bases and 5 bases, the V and J ends lie 7 bases apart.

This receptor chain uses TRBV7-2 and TRBJ2-5; the D gene assignment is ambiguous. The receptor was derived from a woman under 40 in good health. Sequenced: memory CD4+ T cells sorted from blood. Explained via the paper, the cell subset or site label denotes: CD45RA-negative fraction. The DNA sequence follows: TGTGCCAGCAGCTTTTCACGCGAGACCCAGTACTTC. It encodes CASSFSRETQYF.